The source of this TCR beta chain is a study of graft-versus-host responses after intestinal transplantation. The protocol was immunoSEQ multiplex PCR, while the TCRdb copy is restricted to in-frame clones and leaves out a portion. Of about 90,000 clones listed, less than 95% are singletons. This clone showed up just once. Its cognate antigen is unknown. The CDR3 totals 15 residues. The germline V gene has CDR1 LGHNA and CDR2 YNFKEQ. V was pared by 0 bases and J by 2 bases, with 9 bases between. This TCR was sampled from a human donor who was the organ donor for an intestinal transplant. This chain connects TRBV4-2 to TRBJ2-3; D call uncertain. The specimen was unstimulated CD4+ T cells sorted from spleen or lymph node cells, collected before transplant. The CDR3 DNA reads TGTGCCAGCAGCCAAGATCCCCAGGACACAGATACGCAGTATTTT. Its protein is CASSQDPQDTDTQYF.